This note documents a single TCR beta chain sequence. Its antigen is not identified. The entry originates in a study of identical twins. General observations from the study: Insertions were reduced in abundant cord blood beta clonotypes but not in memory repertoires.

A universal primer site was added by template switching, and unique molecular identifiers were carried by the cDNA. Each CDR3 protein is one row after TCRdb ran MiXCR on the 5' RACE reads. Seen here are about 570,000 distinct CDR3 sequences, roughly 9.9% observed once, and the top ten hold around 3.1%. Healthy Caucasians made up all donors. In germline, CDR1 is SEHNR, CDR2 FQNEAQ (reference sequence). Trimming removed 5 bases from V and 2 bases from J; junction bases left unmatched: 6. The CDR3 loop spans 15 amino acids. These same data were also listed under a study on yellow fever vaccine responses in identical twins.

This chain joins TRBV7-9 and TRBJ2-3; 8 nucleotides line up with TRBD2. The receptor was isolated from a woman aged 18-29 years in good health. The material sequenced was PBMCs. The CDR3 region is CASSHSGTYTDTQYF. The CDR3 region has the DNA TGTGCCAGCAGCCATAGCGGGACGTACACAGATACGCAGTATTTT.